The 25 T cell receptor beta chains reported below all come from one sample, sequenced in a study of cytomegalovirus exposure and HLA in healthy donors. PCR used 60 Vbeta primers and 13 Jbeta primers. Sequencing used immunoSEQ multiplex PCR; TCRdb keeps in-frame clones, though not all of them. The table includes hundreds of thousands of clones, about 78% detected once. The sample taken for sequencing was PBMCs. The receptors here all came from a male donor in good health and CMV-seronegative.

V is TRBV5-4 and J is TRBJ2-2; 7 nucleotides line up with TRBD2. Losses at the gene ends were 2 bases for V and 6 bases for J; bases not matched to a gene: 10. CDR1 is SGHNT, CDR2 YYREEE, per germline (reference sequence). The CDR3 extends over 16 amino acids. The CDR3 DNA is TGTGCCAGCAGCTTCCCTCGGGGGAGGGCCCCCGGGGAGCTGTTTTTT. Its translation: CASSFPRGRAPGELFF. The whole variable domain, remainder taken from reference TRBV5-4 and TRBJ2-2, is ETGVTQSPTHLIKTRGQQVTLRCSSQSGHNTVSWYQQALGQGPQFIFQYYREEENGRGNFPPRFSGLQFPNYSSELNVNALELDDSALYLCASSFPRGRAPGELFFGEGSRLTVL.

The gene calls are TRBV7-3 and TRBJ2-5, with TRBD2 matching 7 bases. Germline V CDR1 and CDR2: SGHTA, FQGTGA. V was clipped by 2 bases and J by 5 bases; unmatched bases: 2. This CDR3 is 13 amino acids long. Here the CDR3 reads CASSLWGGETQYF. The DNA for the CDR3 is TGTGCCAGCAGCTTATGGGGGGGGGAGACCCAGTACTTC.

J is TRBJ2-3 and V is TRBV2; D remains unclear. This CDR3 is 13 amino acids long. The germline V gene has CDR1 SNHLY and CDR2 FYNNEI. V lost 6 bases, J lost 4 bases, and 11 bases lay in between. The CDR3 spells CASSRNRADTQYF. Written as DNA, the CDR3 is TGTGCCAGCAGCCGAAACCGGGCAGATACGCAGTATTTT. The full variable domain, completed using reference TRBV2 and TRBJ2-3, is EPEVTQTPSHQVTQMGQEVILRCVPISNHLYFYWYRQILGQKVEFLVSFYNNEISEKSEIFDDQFSVERPDGSNFTLKIRSTKLEDSAMYFCASSRNRADTQYFGPGTRLTVL.

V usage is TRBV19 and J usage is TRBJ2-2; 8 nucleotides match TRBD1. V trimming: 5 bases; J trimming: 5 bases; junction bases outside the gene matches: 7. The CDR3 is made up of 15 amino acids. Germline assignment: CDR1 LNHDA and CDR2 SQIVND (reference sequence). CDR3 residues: CASSARDRRTGELFF. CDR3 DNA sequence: TGTGCCAGTAGTGCCCGGGACAGGAGGACCGGGGAGCTGTTTTTT. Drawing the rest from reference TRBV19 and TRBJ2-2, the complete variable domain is DGGITQSPKYLFRKEGQNVTLSCEQNLNHDAMYWYRQDPGQGLRLIYYSQIVNDFQKGDIAEGYSVSREKKESFPLTVTSAQKNPTAFYLCASSARDRRTGELFFGEGSRLTVL.

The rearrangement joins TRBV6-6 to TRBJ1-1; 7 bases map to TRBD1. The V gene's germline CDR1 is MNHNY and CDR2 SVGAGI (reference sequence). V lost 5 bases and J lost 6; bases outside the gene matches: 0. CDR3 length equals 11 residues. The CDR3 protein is CASSQGAEAFF. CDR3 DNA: TGTGCCAGCAGTCAGGGGGCTGAAGCTTTCTTT.

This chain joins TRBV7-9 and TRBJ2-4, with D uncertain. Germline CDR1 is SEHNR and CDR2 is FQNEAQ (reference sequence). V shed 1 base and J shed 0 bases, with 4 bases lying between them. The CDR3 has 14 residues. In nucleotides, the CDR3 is TGTGCCAGCAGCTTAGGGCTAGCCAAAAACATTCAGTACTTC. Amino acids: CASSLGLAKNIQYF.

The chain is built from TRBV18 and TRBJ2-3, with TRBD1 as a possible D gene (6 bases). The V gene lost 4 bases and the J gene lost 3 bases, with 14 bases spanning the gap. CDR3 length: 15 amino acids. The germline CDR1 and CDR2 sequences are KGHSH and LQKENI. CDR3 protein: CASSQPDRLTDTQYF. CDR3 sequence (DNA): TGTGCCAGCTCACAGCCCGACAGGCTAACAGATACGCAGTATTTT.

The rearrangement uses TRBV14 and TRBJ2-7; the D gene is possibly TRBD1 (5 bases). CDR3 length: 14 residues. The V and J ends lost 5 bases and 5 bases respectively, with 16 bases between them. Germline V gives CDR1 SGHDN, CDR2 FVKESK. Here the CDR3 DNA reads TGTGCCAGCAGCTCTATTTCCAGGGATGACGAGCAGTACTTC. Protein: CASSSISRDDEQYF. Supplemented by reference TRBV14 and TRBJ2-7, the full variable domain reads EAGVTQFPSHSVIEKGQTVTLRCDPISGHDNLYWYRRVMGKEIKFLLHFVKESKQDESGMPNNRFLAERTGGTYSTLKVQPAELEDSGVYFCASSSISRDDEQYFGPGTRLTVT.

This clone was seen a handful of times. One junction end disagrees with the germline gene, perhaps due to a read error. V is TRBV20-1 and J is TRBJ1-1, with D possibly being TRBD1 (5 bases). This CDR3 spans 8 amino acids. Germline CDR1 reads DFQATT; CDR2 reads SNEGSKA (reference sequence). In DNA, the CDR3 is TGCAGTGCAACGGACACTATCTTT. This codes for CSATDTIF.

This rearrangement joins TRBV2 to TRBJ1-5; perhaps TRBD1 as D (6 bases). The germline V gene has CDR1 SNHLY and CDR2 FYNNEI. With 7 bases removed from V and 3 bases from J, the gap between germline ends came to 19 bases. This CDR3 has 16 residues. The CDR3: CASTAGSRGPNQPQHF. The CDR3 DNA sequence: TGTGCCAGCACCGCTGGAAGCAGGGGCCCCAATCAGCCCCAGCATTTT.

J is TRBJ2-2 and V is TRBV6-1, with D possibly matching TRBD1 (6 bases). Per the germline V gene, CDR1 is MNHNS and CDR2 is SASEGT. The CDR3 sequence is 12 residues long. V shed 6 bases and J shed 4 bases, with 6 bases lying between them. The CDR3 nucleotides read TGTGCCAGCAGACAGGGCACCGGGGAGCTGTTTTTT. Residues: CASRQGTGELFF.

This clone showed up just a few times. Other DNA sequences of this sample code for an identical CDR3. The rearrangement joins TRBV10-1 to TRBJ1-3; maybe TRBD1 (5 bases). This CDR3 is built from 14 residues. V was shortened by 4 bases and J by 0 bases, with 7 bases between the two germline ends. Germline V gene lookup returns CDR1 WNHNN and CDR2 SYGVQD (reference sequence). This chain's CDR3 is CASSGQSSGNTIYF. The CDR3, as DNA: TGCGCCAGCAGTGGACAGTCCTCTGGAAACACCATATATTTT.

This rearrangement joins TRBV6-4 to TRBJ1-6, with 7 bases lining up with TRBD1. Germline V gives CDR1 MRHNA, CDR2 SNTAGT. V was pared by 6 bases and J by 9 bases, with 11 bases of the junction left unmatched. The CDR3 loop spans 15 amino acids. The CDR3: CASSTDRLPGSPLHF. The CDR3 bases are TGTGCCAGCAGCACGGACAGGTTACCTGGTTCACCCCTCCACTTT.

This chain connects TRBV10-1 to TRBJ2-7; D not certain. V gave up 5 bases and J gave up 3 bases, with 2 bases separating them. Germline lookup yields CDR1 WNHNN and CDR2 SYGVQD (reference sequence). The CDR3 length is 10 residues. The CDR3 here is CASSHYEQYF. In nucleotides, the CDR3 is TGCGCCAGCAGTCACTACGAGCAGTACTTC.

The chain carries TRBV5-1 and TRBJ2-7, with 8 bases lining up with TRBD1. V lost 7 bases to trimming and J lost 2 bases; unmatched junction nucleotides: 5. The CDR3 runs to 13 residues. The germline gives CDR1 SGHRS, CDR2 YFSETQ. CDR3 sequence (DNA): TGCGCCAGCCAGGCGACAGGGGCCTACGAGCAGTACTTC. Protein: CASQATGAYEQYF.

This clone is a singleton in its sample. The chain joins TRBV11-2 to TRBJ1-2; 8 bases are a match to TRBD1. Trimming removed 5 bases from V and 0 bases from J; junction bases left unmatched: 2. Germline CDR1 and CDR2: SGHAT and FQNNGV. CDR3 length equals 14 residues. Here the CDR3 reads CASSGQGANYGYTF. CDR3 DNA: TGTGCCAGCAGCGGACAGGGTGCTAACTATGGCTACACCTTC.

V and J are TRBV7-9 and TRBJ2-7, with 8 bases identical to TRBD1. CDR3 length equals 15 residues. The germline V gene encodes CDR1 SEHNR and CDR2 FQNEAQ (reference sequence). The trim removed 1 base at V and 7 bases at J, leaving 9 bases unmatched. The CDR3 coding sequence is TGTGCCAGCAGCTTAGGACCCGGGACAGGTCGGGAGCAGTACTTC. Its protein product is CASSLGPGTGREQYF.

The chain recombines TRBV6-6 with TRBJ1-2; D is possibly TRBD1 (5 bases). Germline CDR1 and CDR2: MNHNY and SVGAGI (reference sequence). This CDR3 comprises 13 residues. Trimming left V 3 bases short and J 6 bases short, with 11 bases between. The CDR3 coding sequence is TGTGCCAGCAGTTATTCCAGGGATAATGGCTACACCTTC. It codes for CASSYSRDNGYTF.

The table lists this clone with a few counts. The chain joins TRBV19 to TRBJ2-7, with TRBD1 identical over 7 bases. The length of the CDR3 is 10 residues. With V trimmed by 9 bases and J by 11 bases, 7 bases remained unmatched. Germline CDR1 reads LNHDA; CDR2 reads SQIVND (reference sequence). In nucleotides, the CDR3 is TGTGCCAGCGGGGACAGAGTTAAGTACTTC. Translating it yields CASGDRVKYF.

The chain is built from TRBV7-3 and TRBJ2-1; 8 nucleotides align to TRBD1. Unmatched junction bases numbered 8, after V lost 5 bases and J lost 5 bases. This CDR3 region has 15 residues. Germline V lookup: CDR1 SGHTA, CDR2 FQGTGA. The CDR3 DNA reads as TGTGCCAGCAGCGAAAGGGGACAGGCCAACAATGAGCAGTTCTTC. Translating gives CASSERGQANNEQFF.

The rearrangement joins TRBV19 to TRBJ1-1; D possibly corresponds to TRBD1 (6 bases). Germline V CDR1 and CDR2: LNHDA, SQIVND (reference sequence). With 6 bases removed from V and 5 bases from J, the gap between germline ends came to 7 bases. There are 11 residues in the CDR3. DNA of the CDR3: TGTGCCAGTAGCAGGGGAACTGAAGCTTTCTTT. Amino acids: CASSRGTEAFF.

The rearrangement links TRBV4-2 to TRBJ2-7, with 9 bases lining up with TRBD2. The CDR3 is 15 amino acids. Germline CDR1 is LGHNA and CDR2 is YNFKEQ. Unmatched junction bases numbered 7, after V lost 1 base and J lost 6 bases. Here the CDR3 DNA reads TGTGCCAGCAGCCAAGTGTCGGCTAGCGGGACCGAGCAGTACTTC. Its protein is CASSQVSASGTEQYF.

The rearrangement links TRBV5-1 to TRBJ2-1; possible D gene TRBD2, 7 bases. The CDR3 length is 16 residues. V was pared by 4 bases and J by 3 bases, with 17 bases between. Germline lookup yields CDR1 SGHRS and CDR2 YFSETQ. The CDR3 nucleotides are TGCGCCAGCAGCCCGGAAGGGGGGGGGCTCTACAATGAGCAGTTCTTC. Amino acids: CASSPEGGGLYNEQFF.

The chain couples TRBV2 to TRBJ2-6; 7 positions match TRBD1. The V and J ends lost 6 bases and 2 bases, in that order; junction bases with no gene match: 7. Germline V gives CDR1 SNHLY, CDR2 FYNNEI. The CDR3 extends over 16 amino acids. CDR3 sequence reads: CASRRQGIAGANVLTF. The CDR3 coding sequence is TGTGCCAGCAGGCGACAGGGTATTGCTGGGGCCAACGTCCTGACTTTC.

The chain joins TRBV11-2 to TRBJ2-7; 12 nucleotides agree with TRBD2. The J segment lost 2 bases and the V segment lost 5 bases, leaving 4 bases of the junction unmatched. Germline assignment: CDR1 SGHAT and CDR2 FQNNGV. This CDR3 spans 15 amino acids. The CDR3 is CASSISSGRAYEQYF. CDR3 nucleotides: TGTGCCAGCAGCATTTCTAGCGGGAGGGCCTACGAGCAGTACTTC.